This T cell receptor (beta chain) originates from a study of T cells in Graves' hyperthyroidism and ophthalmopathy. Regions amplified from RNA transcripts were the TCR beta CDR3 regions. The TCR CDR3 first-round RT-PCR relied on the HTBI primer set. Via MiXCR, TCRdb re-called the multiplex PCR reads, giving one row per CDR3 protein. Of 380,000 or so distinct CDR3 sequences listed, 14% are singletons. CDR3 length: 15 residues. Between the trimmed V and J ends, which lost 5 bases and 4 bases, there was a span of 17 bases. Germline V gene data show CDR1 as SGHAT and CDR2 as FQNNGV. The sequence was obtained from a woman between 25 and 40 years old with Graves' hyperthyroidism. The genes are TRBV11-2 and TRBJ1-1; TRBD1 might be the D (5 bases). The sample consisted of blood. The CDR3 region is CASSAQGRVVTEAFF. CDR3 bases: TGTGCCAGCAGCGCCCAGGGTAGGGTCGTCACTGAAGCTTTCTTT. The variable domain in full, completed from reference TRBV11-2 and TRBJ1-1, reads EAGVAQSPRYKIIEKRQSVAFWCNPISGHATLYWYQQILGQGPKLLIQFQNNGVVDDSQLPKDRFSAERLKGVDSTLKIQPAKLEDSAVYLCASSAQGRVVTEAFFGQGTRLTVV.